This T cell receptor beta chain is from a study of T-cell memory formation after mild COVID-19. Findings and caveats of the study: A second wave of clones peaked on day 37, and their SARS-CoV-2 specificity went unconfirmed.

5'RACE with constant-segment primers built TCRalpha and TCRbeta cDNA libraries with UMIs. TCRdb fed the 5' RACE reads into MiXCR, producing one record per CDR3 protein. The table lists a few hundred thousand distinct CDR3 sequences, 25% to 30% of them singletons. Germline-derived CDR1 and CDR2 are WNHNN and SYGVQD (reference sequence). V gave up 7 bases and J gave up 0 bases; unmatched junction bases: 12. The length of the CDR3 is 16 residues. There are many counts of this clonotype. The antigen is unknown. The clonotype comes from an adult woman who had mild COVID-19 (a few samples of this study predate the infection). Cell type and time point are not known. What was sequenced was PBMCs or a T cell subset sorted from them (not recorded which). V and J are TRBV10-1 and TRBJ2-7, with 7 bases that match TRBD1. The CDR3 loop reads CASKDSGTDSSYEQYF. The CDR3 DNA sequence: TGCGCCAGCAAAGACTCCGGGACAGATAGCTCCTACGAGCAGTACTTC.